These 30 T cell receptor beta chains were all obtained from the same sample, sequenced in a study of blood T cell repertoires in COVID-19. TCRdb keeps only in-frame clones here, not all; method: immunoSEQ multiplex PCR. The sample contains 62,000 or so clones, 80% to 90% of which appear only once. Input material: PBMCs or T cells enriched from blood (not recorded which). The receptors stem from a woman between 40 and 50 years old with acute COVID-19.

The chain combines TRBV5-5 with TRBJ1-1, with a weak D call TRBD1 (6 bases). Germline V gene lookup returns CDR1 SGHKS and CDR2 YYEKEE (reference sequence). Trimming removed 4 bases at V and 4 bases at J, with 11 bases between. CDR3 size: 13 residues. CDR3 nucleotides: TGTGCCAGCAGCCCGGGACATTCCACTGAAGCTTTCTTT. Translation: CASSPGHSTEAFF.

V and J are TRBV6-5 and TRBJ2-1; a possible D gene is TRBD2 (6 bases). The ends were cut back, 6 bases at V and 0 bases at J, with 9 bases in the middle. Per germline, CDR1 MNHEY and CDR2 SVGAGI. The CDR3 is made up of 14 amino acids. The CDR3 nucleotides read TGTGCCAGCAGGCCGGGGGACTCCTACAATGAGCAGTTCTTC. This codes for CASRPGDSYNEQFF.

This clone occurred once. The V and J genes are TRBV7-8 and TRBJ1-5; D call uncertain. Trimming pared 0 bases from V and 0 bases from J, leaving 6 bases between. From germline, CDR1 is SGHVS and CDR2 FQNEAQ. The CDR3 has 15 amino acids. CDR3 in amino acids: CASSLAQDSNQPQHF. The CDR3 DNA sequence: TGTGCCAGCAGCTTAGCGCAGGATAGCAATCAGCCCCAGCATTTT.

This clone was seen a single time. The V and J genes are TRBV15 and TRBJ1-1; D remains unclear. Germline V gene sequence: CDR1 LNHNV, CDR2 YYDKDF (reference sequence). CDR3 length: 17 residues. The V end was cut by 1 base, the J end by 2 bases, with 17 bases between. The CDR3 bases are TGTGCCACCAGCAGAGTCCGGGGATTGTCCCTTAACACTGAAGCTTTCTTT. Residues: CATSRVRGLSLNTEAFF.

The genes are TRBV7-2 and TRBJ2-7, with TRBD1 matching 12 bases. Losses at the gene ends were 6 bases for V and 7 bases for J; bases not matched to a gene: 7. CDR3 length: 14 residues. CDR1 SGHTA and CDR2 FQGNSA come from the germline V gene. The CDR3 loop reads CASRPGQGAREQYF. CDR3 DNA: TGTGCCAGCAGACCGGGACAGGGGGCGCGGGAGCAGTACTTC.

The V call is TRBV27, the J call TRBJ2-2; 7 nucleotides align to TRBD1. After removal of 6 bases from V and 3 bases from J, the junction contained 4 bases not matched to a gene. Germline CDR1 and CDR2: MNHEY and SMNVEV (reference sequence). This CDR3 contains 14 residues. CDR3 in amino acids: CASRGTDYTGELFF. CDR3 sequence (DNA): TGTGCCAGCAGAGGGACAGACTACACCGGGGAGCTGTTTTTT.

In regard to this clone: The junction departs from germline at one end; a sequencing error may be responsible. DNA for the CDR3: TGTACCAGCAACCTCCGTCCTATGGAGCAGTACTTC. Translated, it gives CTSNLRPMEQYF. J is TRBJ2-7 and V is TRBV28; D is unresolved. Germline V gene data show CDR1 as MDHEN and CDR2 as SYDVKM. This CDR3 is built from 12 residues. The whole variable domain, remainder taken from reference TRBV28 and TRBJ2-7, is DVKVTQSSRYLVKRTGEKVFLECVQDMDHENMFWYRQDPGLGLRLIYFSYDVKMKEKGDIPEGYSVSREKKERFSLILESASTNQTSMYLCTSNLRPMEQYFGPGTRLTVT.

As regards this clone: The same CDR3 also results from other DNA sequences found in this sample. The chain combines TRBV27 with TRBJ1-5; 7 nucleotides align to TRBD1. The length of the CDR3 is 14 residues. J gave up 2 bases and V 5 bases, and 3 bases lay outside the gene matches. From germline, CDR1 is MNHEY and CDR2 SMNVEV (reference sequence). The CDR3 region has the DNA TGTGCCAGCAGTCCCGGGACAGGCAATCAGCCCCAGCATTTT. Translating gives CASSPGTGNQPQHF.

The gene calls are TRBV18 and TRBJ2-3; 12 bases align to TRBD2. Trimming at V came to 3 bases and at J to 3 bases, leaving 7 bases not matched to a gene. Germline loops: CDR1 KGHSH, CDR2 LQKENI. The CDR3 has 17 residues. The CDR3 spells CASSPRLAGAGTDTQYF. The DNA for the CDR3 is TGTGCCAGCTCACCCAGACTAGCGGGAGCTGGTACAGATACGCAGTATTTT.

The chain joins TRBV10-3 to TRBJ1-5; D unclear. V lost 10 bases, J lost 5 bases, and 15 bases lay in between. The CDR3 sequence is 13 residues long. Germline CDR1 and CDR2: ENHRY and SYGVKD. The CDR3 is CATRERVDQPQHF. DNA of the CDR3: TGTGCCACAAGAGAAAGAGTGGATCAGCCCCAGCATTTT.

The chain links TRBV28 to TRBJ1-5, with 9 positions matching TRBD1. This CDR3 spans 16 amino acids. Germline CDR1 reads MDHEN; CDR2 reads SYDVKM. V was clipped by 2 bases and J by 3 bases; unmatched bases: 5. In DNA, the CDR3 is TGTGCCAGCAGTTTAGAAGGGACAGGGACCAATCAGCCCCAGCATTTT. Translation gives CASSLEGTGTNQPQHF.

Turning to this clone: Distinct nucleotide sequences in the sample also encode this CDR3. The V gene is TRBV2, the J gene TRBJ1-5; tentative D call: TRBD1 (5 bases). The CDR3 is 13 amino acids. V gave up 6 bases and J gave up 3 bases, with 9 bases separating them. The germline gives CDR1 SNHLY, CDR2 FYNNEI. The CDR3 DNA reads as TGTGCCAGCAGCTCAGGGTCCAATCAGCCCCAGCATTTT. It specifies CASSSGSNQPQHF.

The rearrangement links TRBV2 to TRBJ2-5; D may be TRBD2 (5 bases). CDR3 size: 14 residues. The V gene lost 6 bases and the J gene lost 2 bases, with 13 bases spanning the gap. Per the germline V gene, CDR1 is SNHLY and CDR2 is FYNNEI. CDR3 protein: CASRELDWQETQYF. CDR3 nucleotide sequence: TGTGCCAGCAGGGAATTGGACTGGCAAGAGACCCAGTACTTC.

This rearrangement joins TRBV12-3 or TRBV12-4 to TRBJ2-2; 9 bases are shared with TRBD2. The CDR3 is 13 amino acids. J lost 0 bases, V lost 11 bases, and 1 base had no gene match. In DNA form, the CDR3 reads TGTGCCGCGGGGGGGTCGAACACCGGGGAGCTGTTTTTT. Protein product: CAAGGSNTGELFF.

This sequence joins TRBV19 and TRBJ2-5; tentative D call: TRBD1 (6 bases). CDR3 size: 15 residues. CDR1 LNHDA and CDR2 SQIVND come from the germline V gene (reference sequence). The V end lost 6 bases, the J end lost 2 bases, and 16 bases lay between the germline ends. The CDR3 here is CASSKRRTAQETQYF. The CDR3 DNA is TGTGCCAGTAGCAAACGAAGGACAGCACAAGAGACCCAGTACTTC.

V gene TRBV3-1 (or the pseudogene TRBV3-2) combines with J gene TRBJ2-5, with a weak D call TRBD1 (6 bases). V shed 0 bases and J shed 5 bases, with 16 bases lying between them. The CDR3 is 16 residues long. Looked up from germline, CDR1 is LGHDT and CDR2 is YNNKEL (reference sequence). CDR3 DNA sequence: TGTGCCAGCAGCCAAGATTGGACAGCCCAGGGGGAGACCCAGTACTTC. Protein: CASSQDWTAQGETQYF.

This clone was recorded a few times. The rearrangement links TRBV27 to TRBJ1-5; 8 nucleotides agree with TRBD1. Germline assignment: CDR1 MNHEY and CDR2 SMNVEV (reference sequence). V lost 4 bases, J lost 4 bases, and 12 bases stayed unmatched. This CDR3 is 17 amino acids long. The CDR3 is CASSSTGTQGGNQPQHF. CDR3 nucleotide sequence: TGTGCCAGCAGTTCCACAGGGACACAGGGGGGAAATCAGCCCCAGCATTTT.

The V gene is TRBV2, the J gene TRBJ1-5; perhaps TRBD1 as D (5 bases). The CDR3 spans 14 residues. Germline V gene data show CDR1 as SNHLY and CDR2 as FYNNEI. V gave up 5 bases and J gave up 7 bases, with 15 bases separating them. The CDR3: CASSLQDPGQPQHF. The CDR3 DNA is TGTGCCAGCAGTCTACAGGATCCTGGGCAGCCCCAGCATTTT.

This rearrangement joins TRBV7-8 to TRBJ1-5, with TRBD1 identical over 7 bases. CDR1 is SGHVS, CDR2 FQNEAQ, per germline. This CDR3 contains 16 residues. V lost 0 bases to trimming and J lost 4 bases; unmatched junction nucleotides: 6. Here the CDR3 DNA reads TGTGCCAGCAGCTTAGCGGGGGACAGCATGAATCAGCCCCAGCATTTT. Its protein is CASSLAGDSMNQPQHF.

V is TRBV28 and J is TRBJ1-1; TRBD1 aligns across 10 bases. Unmatched junction bases numbered 14, after V lost 3 bases and J lost 1 base. The CDR3 is 19 amino acids. The germline CDR1 and CDR2 sequences are MDHEN and SYDVKM. The CDR3 nucleotides read TGTGCCAGCAGTTTCTCCATGACAGGGGGCTGGAGATGGAACACTGAAGCTTTCTTT. Amino acids: CASSFSMTGGWRWNTEAFF.

This clone has only a few counts. The rearrangement links TRBV19 to TRBJ2-2; D gene unclear. With 6 bases removed from V and 8 bases from J, the gap between germline ends came to 10 bases. The CDR3 is 12 amino acids. Germline V gives CDR1 LNHDA, CDR2 SQIVND (reference sequence). DNA of the CDR3: TGTGCCAGTAGCCTCGCCGGGGGGGAGCTGTTTTTT. Translation: CASSLAGGELFF.

V usage is TRBV28 and J usage is TRBJ2-7, with D possibly being TRBD1 (6 bases). The V and J ends lost 5 bases and 0 bases respectively, with 11 bases between them. CDR1 is MDHEN and CDR2 is SYDVKM in the germline V gene. This CDR3 has 14 amino acids. The CDR3 sequence is CASSQGKSSYEQYV. The DNA for the CDR3 is TGTGCCAGCAGTCAGGGGAAGAGCTCCTACGAGCAGTACGTC.

The chain carries TRBV10-2 and TRBJ1-1; the D is unclear. V dropped 10 bases and J dropped 0 bases, with 12 bases sitting between them. This CDR3 region has 13 residues. CDR1 and CDR2 from the germline V gene are WSHSY and SAAADI. CDR3 amino acids: CATGGDLNTEAFF. In DNA form, the CDR3 reads TGCGCCACCGGCGGGGATTTGAACACTGAAGCTTTCTTT.

This clone has only a few counts. This sample includes further DNA sequences coding for the same CDR3. V gene TRBV12-3 or TRBV12-4 combines with J gene TRBJ2-7, with 7 bases fitting TRBD1. The CDR3 sequence is 13 residues long. V was pared by 5 bases and J by 2 bases, with 3 bases of the junction left unmatched. The CDR3: CASSLGQTYEQYV. The CDR3 DNA reads as TGTGCCAGCAGTCTGGGACAGACCTACGAGCAGTACGTC.

The count of this clone is one. The chain combines TRBV5-5 with TRBJ2-5; D remains unclear. Trimming removed 6 bases at V and 5 bases at J, with 14 bases between. There are 13 residues in the CDR3. Looked up from germline, CDR1 is SGHKS and CDR2 is YYEKEE (reference sequence). CDR3 nucleotides: TGTGCCAGCAATCTATTGCGGAGTGAGACCCAGTACTTC. Its protein is CASNLLRSETQYF.

The V call is TRBV28, the J call TRBJ1-2; tentatively, D is TRBD1 (6 bases). Trimming cost V 9 bases and J 4 bases, with 12 bases left between them. From germline, CDR1 is MDHEN and CDR2 SYDVKM. The CDR3 has 12 amino acids. The CDR3 here is CASTGSLYGYTF. CDR3 DNA: TGTGCCAGTACAGGGTCACTCTATGGCTACACCTTC.

Only one count was recorded for this clone. The CDR3 sequence: CATSREVAEATGELFF. DNA for the CDR3: TGCGCCACCTCCCGGGAAGTAGCGGAAGCCACCGGGGAGCTGTTTTTT. The rearrangement uses TRBV5-1 and TRBJ2-2, with D possibly matching TRBD2 (6 bases). The germline V and J ends were trimmed by 9 bases and 4 bases, with 22 bases remaining between them. Germline V lookup: CDR1 SGHRS, CDR2 YFSETQ. The CDR3 length is 16 residues.

The table lists this clone with a count of one. The CDR3, as DNA: TGTGCCAGCAGAACGGGGGAGACCCAGTACTTC. This encodes CASRTGETQYF. The rearrangement joins TRBV27 to TRBJ2-5, with D possibly TRBD2 on 5 matching bases. Trimming pared 6 bases from V and 5 bases from J, leaving 7 bases between. The germline CDR1 and CDR2 sequences are MNHEY and SMNVEV (reference sequence). The CDR3 has 11 residues.

This sequence joins TRBV6-5 and TRBJ1-1; 8 bases fit TRBD1. The CDR3 loop spans 15 amino acids. Unmatched junction bases numbered 9, after V lost 6 bases and J lost 3 bases. From germline, CDR1 is MNHEY and CDR2 SVGAGI. CDR3 amino acids: CASSLITGGDTEAFF. The CDR3 bases are TGTGCCAGCAGCTTGATAACAGGGGGGGACACTGAAGCTTTCTTT.

The CDR3: CASSAGYNEQFF. The CDR3 region has the DNA TGTGCCAGCAGCGCGGGGTACAATGAGCAGTTCTTC. The chain carries TRBV9 and TRBJ2-1, with D possibly matching TRBD2 (5 bases). From germline, CDR1 is SGDLS and CDR2 YYNGEE. V lost 3 bases and J lost 4, with 5 bases in between. This CDR3 comprises 12 residues.